This record concerns one T cell receptor beta chain sequence. This clonotype was detected many times. Its antigen is currently not known. No base qualities exist here, and no much larger clone lies one base off it. These data come from a study of T cells in Graves' hyperthyroidism and ophthalmopathy (dated by TCRdb to 2018 to 2020). Turning to the overall study: Peripheral blood samples were taken at the time of initial diagnosis, prior to any treatment. The paper describes TCR Vbeta CDR3 sequencing of fewer than 150 peripheral blood samples, made up of fewer than 50 ophthalmopathy patients, 70 to 80 hyperthyroidism patients and about 17 progressor patients. To identify distinguishing TCR V-J signatures, a discovery cohort of around 100 patients was used, comprising 43 with Graves' ophthalmopathy and 57 with stable Graves' hyperthyroidism. Prospective prediction of ophthalmopathy was tested in an independent validation cohort of some 19 hyperthyroidism patients and 15 to 17 patients who later progressed to ophthalmopathy. In about 6 Graves' hyperthyroidism patients, the study also compared T-cell repertoires from thyroid tissue with T-cell repertoires from blood. Following sampling, methimazole starting at 30 mg daily was given to hyperthyroidism patients, and high-dose intravenous methylprednisolone was given to ophthalmopathy patients. The approximately 95 discovery patients were divided at random into training and test sets in a 7:3 ratio. Broad study findings and their caveats: Most expanded thyroid clonotypes (frequency above 0.001) were also detected in blood, suggesting blood repertoires may reflect thyroid immune responses. No statistical method was used to set the sample size in advance, and investigators knew the group allocation. In validation, progression to ophthalmopathy was predicted by the model with about 70% sensitivity and nearly 75% specificity, a median of approximately 7.1 months before onset. In cross-validation, a model built on a 13 V-J signature told ophthalmopathy apart from stable hyperthyroidism with approximately 90% sensitivity and roughly 81% specificity, and in testing the same model reached 80%/75%.

Graves' hyperthyroidism was defined as stable when no progression to ophthalmopathy occurred over 18 months of follow-up. Hyperthyroidism patients were newly diagnosed, with disease duration under 2 months, and aged 18 to 65 years. The study excluded patients with uncontrolled infections, other autoimmune diseases, pregnancy or lactation. Diagnoses relied on clinical symptoms, serum thyroxine and TRAb, thyroid ultrasound and orbital computed tomography. PBMCs were isolated from around 10 ml of fresh peripheral blood by Ficoll-Paque density gradient centrifugation. Total RNA was extracted with Trizol reagent, and quality was checked on an Agilent 2100 Bioanalyzer. CDR1 and CDR2, looked up from the germline V gene (reference sequence), are DFQATT and SNEGSKA. Reading from cysteine to phenylalanine, the CDR3 counts 14 amino acids. The DNA shown is the 42-base CDR3, in frame from base 1. V lost 3 bases and J lost 5 bases; the stretch between them is 16 bases long.

TCR beta CDR3 regions were amplified from RNA transcripts. A first-round RT-PCR of the TCR CDR3 used the HTBI primer set with the Qiagen OneStep RT-PCR kit. Libraries were constructed in a second round of multiplex PCR, after which size selection and purification were carried out. Paired-end sequencing of the libraries was performed with 100 bp reads on an Illumina HiSeq2000. The original methods were these. SOAPnuke was used to process the raw data, with reads discarded if the reads contained adapters or uncalled bases, had a mean Phred below 15, or lacked an exact constant-primer or identifier match. High-quality paired reads were merged with COPE v1.2.5, and unique nucleotide sequences were defined as clonotypes. MiTCR v1.1 was used to align the clonotypes against IMGT TRBV, TRBD and TRBJ reference segments. The analysis was restricted to V-J combinations with a frequency above 0.0001, which together covered about 99% of the repertoires. The TCS score was defined as F50 (clonal expansion) divided by E x V (chaos), with BLOSUM62-based TCRdist calculated between CDR3 peptides within each V-J. Welch's t-statistics and random forest reduced roughly 500 V-J features to roughly 13, which were used in a naive Bayes classifier (R e1071). TCRdb reanalyzed the raw reads on its own, using fastp at Q25 for trimming and MiXCR for clone calling, and kept in-frame beta chains. Rows are combined by CDR3 protein, so each entry shows the most common genes and DNA. TCRdb's processing, not the authors' own work, is the source of the V and J calls. For this sample there are some 400,000 distinct CDR3 sequences; about a fifth appear just once. The biggest ten clones account for 3.7% of the sample.

Material: blood. The chain is assembled from TRBV20-1 and TRBJ2-5, with the D gene uncertain. The receptor was isolated from a woman under 30 with Graves' hyperthyroidism. The CDR3 amino acid sequence is: CSARRSSMGETQYF. The base sequence is TGCAGTGCTAGGCGTAGCTCCATGGGGGAGACCCAGTACTTC.